These 32 T cell receptor beta chains share one sample of origin, sequenced in a study of tumor-infiltrating lymphocytes in primary liver carcinoma. Constant-region priming of about 0.5 ug total RNA yielded TCR beta cDNA. A slightly modified ARM-PCR protocol with three nested multiplex PCR rounds produced these TCR beta libraries. A C-beta reverse primer was combined with TRBV1-TRBV30 forward primers in the first two PCR rounds, and each round had approximately 9 cycles. TCRdb reprocessed the multiplex PCR reads via MiXCR and lists one record per CDR3 protein. The table lists 95,000 to 100,000 distinct CDR3 sequences, about 62% of them singletons. Co-extraction of RNA and DNA was performed on roughly 20-34 mg of unsorted bulk tissue. The sample consisted of liver tumor tissue from sampling region 2. Subset given: tumor region T2, inferior pole. Source of these receptors: a woman in her sixties with primary liver carcinoma and hepatitis B virus infection.

Turning to this clonotype: A much larger clone is a single base away; this may be a read error. V gene TRBV30 combines with J gene TRBJ2-7; D gene unclear. V was pared by 0 bases and J by 6 bases, with 9 bases between. The CDR3 is 12 residues long. Germline-derived CDR1 and CDR2 are GTSNPN and SVGIG (reference sequence). CDR3 sequence: CAWSVSDIEQYF. The DNA of the CDR3 is TGTGCCTGGAGTGTATCGGATATCGAGCAGTACTTC.

CDR3 loop: CASSPSWSSQTQYF. In nucleotides, the CDR3 is TGTGCCAGCAGCCCTAGCTGGAGCAGTCAGACCCAGTACTTC. The chain couples TRBV11-2 to TRBJ2-5, with D possibly matching TRBD2 (5 bases). Germline values: CDR1 SGHAT, CDR2 FQNNGV. This CDR3 is 14 amino acids long. V lost 5 bases to trimming and J lost 6 bases, with 16 bases between them.

On this clonotype itself: A clone one base away is much larger, so this may be a read error. The J gene is TRBJ2-7, the V gene TRBV12-3 or TRBV12-4; D is uncertain. Deletions cut 8 bases from V and 0 bases from J, with 17 bases between. The CDR3 is made up of 15 amino acids. CDR3 region: CASSSLVHISYEQYF. The CDR3 DNA follows: TGTGCCAGCTCAAGTCTAGTGCATATCTCCTACGAGCAGTACTTC.

This clonotype has a count of ten or more. The chain carries TRBV13 and TRBJ2-5, with 11 bases fitting TRBD2. The CDR3 is 15 amino acids. V dropped 4 bases and J dropped 0; count of bases not matched to a gene: 1. Germline CDR1 is PRHDT and CDR2 is FYEKMQ (reference sequence). This CDR3 is CASSSGLADQETQYF. Written as DNA, the CDR3 is TGTGCCAGCAGCTCGGGACTAGCGGACCAAGAGACCCAGTACTTC.

This chain links TRBV29-1 with TRBJ2-3; D possibly matches TRBD1 or TRBD2 (5 bases each). The CDR3 is 12 residues long. Germline V gene sequence: CDR1 SQVTM, CDR2 ANQGSEA. As DNA, the CDR3 is TGCGGCTTCGGGACCGACGCAAATACACACTATTTT. Encoded protein: CGFGTDANTHYF.

Comments on this clonotype: The CDR3 carries no conserved terminal phenylalanine or tryptophan, so it likely arises from a read error. The chain is built from TRBV28 and TRBJ2-7; 7 nucleotides align to TRBD2. The trim removed 5 bases at V and 3 bases at J, leaving 4 bases unmatched. The length of the CDR3 is 13 residues. Germline V CDR1 and CDR2: MDHEN, SYDVKM. The CDR3 sequence is CASSRSGGYEQYL. The CDR3 DNA reads as TGTGCCAGCAGTCGCTCGGGAGGCTACGAGCAGTACCTC.

This clonotype occurred once. The junction departs from the called germline gene at one end, perhaps through a read error. The chain employs TRBV11-2 and TRBJ2-7; a possible D gene is TRBD2 (8 bases). The CDR3 contains 15 residues. CDR1 SGHAT and CDR2 FQNNGV come from the germline V gene. This CDR3 is CPSSLAGQSSYEHYF. CDR3 coding DNA: TGTCCCAGCAGCTTAGCGGGACAGTCCTCCTACGAGCACTACTTC.

In its sample, this clonotype was seen once. This chain links TRBV11-2 with TRBJ2-7, with D possibly TRBD1 on 5 matching bases. The CDR3 totals 12 residues. Trimming cost V 5 bases and J 9 bases, with 14 bases left between them. Germline-derived CDR1 and CDR2 are SGHAT and FQNNGV. CDR3 nucleotides: TGTGCCAGCAGCCAGGGTCGCGGCCGGCAGTACTTC. This codes for CASSQGRGRQYF.

In regard to this clonotype: The final CDR3 position lacks the conserved phenylalanine or tryptophan, pointing to a likely read error. The chain combines TRBV12-3 or TRBV12-4 with TRBJ2-1; 9 bases agree with TRBD1. CDR3 length equals 19 residues. J lost 0 bases, V lost 5 bases, and 14 bases had no gene match. This CDR3 reads CASSPYGTGSRGSYNEQFC. The CDR3 DNA reads TGTGCCAGCAGTCCCTATGGGACAGGGTCCCGGGGCTCCTACAATGAGCAGTTCTGC.

This clonotype was seen only once. One junction end does not reproduce the germline sequence, and a read error may be involved. This chain connects TRBV11-2 to TRBJ2-1; 9 bases line up with TRBD2. CDR3 size: 17 residues. Germline CDR1 is SGHAT and CDR2 is FQNNGV. This chain's CDR3 is CASSRRLAVGSGDEEFF. In DNA, the CDR3 is TGTGCCAGTAGCAGGAGACTAGCGGTAGGGTCGGGGGATGAGGAGTTCTTC.

Remarks on this clonotype: A single base separates this from a much larger clone, so it may be a read error. The chain is built from TRBV4-1 and TRBJ1-1; D gene ambiguous. This CDR3 is 13 amino acids long. In germline, CDR1 is MGHRA, CDR2 YSYEKL. V lost 4 bases to trimming and J lost 10 bases, with 16 bases between them. CDR3 nucleotides: TGCGCCAGCAGCCGTGGACCCGAATCCGGAGCTTTCTTT. This sequence encodes CASSRGPESGAFF.

This clonotype was counted many times. V gene TRBV12-3 or TRBV12-4 combines with J gene TRBJ1-1; D is unresolved. Between the trimmed V and J ends, which lost 5 bases and 9 bases, there was a span of 10 bases. The CDR3 runs 11 residues. In nucleotides, the CDR3 is TGTGCCAGCAGTCTAGGAGCTCAAGCTTTCTTT. It encodes CASSLGAQAFF.

With regard to this clonotype: Possible read error: a much larger clone is one base away. The chain is built from TRBV5-1 and TRBJ2-7; weak D call: TRBD2 (6 bases). In germline, CDR1 is SGHRS, CDR2 YFSETQ. The germline V and J ends were trimmed by 6 bases and 7 bases, with 17 bases remaining between them. The CDR3 runs 13 residues. The CDR3 DNA sequence: TGCGCCAGCACTTCCGCCACGGGAGAAGAGCAGTACTTC. Its protein product is CASTSATGEEQYF. Based on the CDR3 plus reference TRBV5-1 and TRBJ2-7, the full variable domain is KAGVTQTPRYLIKTRGQQVTLSCSPISGHRSVSWYQQTPGQGLQFLFEYFSETQRNKGNFPGRFSGRQFSNSRSEMNVSTLELGDSALYLCASTSATGEEQYFGPGTRLTVT.

In this sample, this clonotype turned up once. The junction does not match germline at one end; this may be a read error. The chain recombines TRBV12-3 or TRBV12-4 with TRBJ2-4; D possibly corresponds to TRBD2 (6 bases). CDR3 length: 12 residues. CDR3 coding DNA: TGTGCCAGCAGCGCGGGACGAAACATTCAGTACTTT. It translates to CASSAGRNIQYF.

The V and J genes are TRBV20-1 and TRBJ1-2; D call uncertain. The CDR3 covers 12 residues. V dropped 3 bases and J dropped 10 bases, with 15 bases sitting between them. The V gene's germline CDR1 is DFQATT and CDR2 SNEGSKA (reference sequence). CDR3 sequence (DNA): TGCAGTGCTAGGGATAATGGAGTAGACTACACCTTC. Its translation: CSARDNGVDYTF.

The chain has TRBV11-2 and TRBJ2-3; D is ambiguous. Germline V gene data show CDR1 as SGHAT and CDR2 as FQNNGV. This CDR3 is built from 14 residues. V was clipped by 6 bases and J by 0 bases, with 10 bases between them. CDR3 nucleotides: TGTGCCAGCAGGCCGTCGGCTAGCACAGATACGCAGTATTTT. Its protein product is CASRPSASTDTQYF.

This chain joins TRBV29-1 and TRBJ2-5; maybe TRBD1 (7 bases). The V end was cut by 6 bases, the J end by 2 bases, with 16 bases between. Germline values: CDR1 SQVTM, CDR2 ANQGSEA. The CDR3 contains 14 residues. CDR3 bases: TGCAGCGTGACTTCAGGGGGGTTGCAAGAGACCCAGTACTTC. Protein sequence: CSVTSGGLQETQYF.

This clonotype appeared once. The chain uses TRBV4-2 and TRBJ2-3; the D is unclear. Germline CDR1 LGHNA, CDR2 YNFKEQ. CDR3 length: 18 amino acids. V was trimmed by 1 base and J by 3 bases, leaving 20 bases between them. CDR3: CASSQAYVVGGVTDTQYF. The CDR3 bases are TGTGCCAGCAGCCAAGCGTACGTAGTGGGTGGGGTTACAGATACGCAGTATTTT.

Concerning this clonotype: The CDR3 ends on some other residue instead of the conserved phenylalanine or tryptophan, so this is likely a read error. V is TRBV11-2 and J is TRBJ2-7, with D perhaps matching TRBD1 or TRBD2 (6 bases each). The CDR3 is 13 amino acids. The V end was cut by 7 bases, the J end by 7 bases, with 17 bases between. CDR1 is SGHAT and CDR2 is FQNNGV in the germline V gene. The CDR3 protein is CASTGRGQEEQYL. The CDR3 DNA reads TGTGCCAGCACGGGACGGGGGCAGGAGGAGCAGTACCTT.

This chain uses TRBV11-3 with TRBJ2-7, with D maybe TRBD1 (6 bases). Germline values: CDR1 SGHNT, CDR2 YENEEA. The CDR3 totals 18 residues. V shed 7 bases and J shed 5 bases, with 30 bases lying between them. The CDR3 is CASTLDRLGTPGTHEQYF. CDR3 bases: TGTGCCAGCACCTTGGATCGGTTAGGGACACCGGGGACCCACGAGCAGTACTTC.

Ten or more counts support this clonotype. This sequence joins TRBV5-1 and TRBJ2-7; no definite D call. Germline V gene data show CDR1 as SGHRS and CDR2 as YFSETQ. This CDR3 comprises 11 residues. The V gene lost 2 bases and the J gene lost 5 bases, with 5 bases spanning the gap. CDR3 DNA: TGCGCCAGCAGCTTCCTCAACGAGCAGTACTTC. This encodes CASSFLNEQYF.

Details on this clonotype: This may be a read error: a much more frequent sequence differs by one nucleotide. The chain employs TRBV5-4 and TRBJ2-1, with 8 bases identical to TRBD2. Germline loops: CDR1 SGHNT, CDR2 YYREEE (reference sequence). The J segment lost 2 bases and the V segment lost 7 bases, leaving 8 bases of the junction unmatched. This CDR3 has 15 amino acids. The CDR3 DNA reads as TGTGCCAGCGGCGAGGCGGGAGGCCCCTACAATGAGCAGTTCTTC. It translates to CASGEAGGPYNEQFF.

A word on this clonotype: A junction end diverges from the germline sequence, so it may reflect a read error. The rearrangement joins TRBV6-5 to TRBJ2-1, with D perhaps matching TRBD2 (5 bases). This CDR3 is 16 amino acids long. Germline loops: CDR1 MNHEY, CDR2 SVGAGI. The CDR3 here is CASSSGSGSSYNEQLF. The DNA for the CDR3 is TGTGCCAGCAGTTCCGGTAGTGGGAGCTCCTACAATGAGCAGCTCTTC.

To note about this clonotype: One junction end does not reproduce the germline sequence, and a read error may be involved. The chain is built from TRBV6-1 and TRBJ1-5, with a possible D match to TRBD1 (5 bases). The germline V gene encodes CDR1 MNHNS and CDR2 SASEGT. The CDR3 length is 15 residues. The CDR3 region has the DNA TGTGCCAGTAGTGAAGCGGCCGGGGCATCTCATCCCCAGCATTTT. It specifies CASSEAAGASHPQHF.

The J gene is TRBJ2-1, the V gene TRBV29-1; D perhaps matches TRBD1 (5 bases). The V end lost 5 bases, the J end lost 7 bases, and 15 bases lay between the germline ends. There are 13 residues in the CDR3. Per the germline V gene, CDR1 is SQVTM and CDR2 is ANQGSEA. Here the CDR3 DNA reads TGCAGCGTTAAGGTCAGGGTGAGGAATGAGCAGTTCTTC. Translated: CSVKVRVRNEQFF.

The sample holds many counts of this clonotype. The chain couples TRBV5-8 to TRBJ1-2; no reliable D call. The length of the CDR3 is 15 residues. Germline assignment: CDR1 SGHTS and CDR2 YDEGEE. Between the trimmed V and J ends, which lost 0 bases and 2 bases, there was a span of 11 bases. CDR3 DNA: TGTGCCAGCAGCTTGGTCGGTGAACAGAACTATGGCTACACCTTC. Translation: CASSLVGEQNYGYTF.

The count of this clonotype is one. No conserved phenylalanine or tryptophan ends this CDR3, so it is likely a read error. The rearrangement links TRBV11-2 to TRBJ2-1; TRBD1 matches 9 bases. CDR1 is SGHAT and CDR2 is FQNNGV in the germline V gene. Trimming removed 4 bases from V and 11 bases from J; junction bases left unmatched: 18. The CDR3 is made up of 17 amino acids. This chain's CDR3 is CASSSTHGQGYRGKQFS. The CDR3 region has the DNA TGTGCCAGCAGCTCAACCCACGGACAGGGGTACAGGGGTAAGCAGTTCTCC.

This clonotype was detected ten times or more. Here the CDR3 DNA reads TGCGCCAGCAGTGAGTCGCCAACCGGGGCGAACACCGGGGAGCTGTTTTTT. It codes for CASSESPTGANTGELFF. V usage is TRBV10-2 and J usage is TRBJ2-2; possible D gene TRBD2, 5 bases. The CDR3 runs to 17 residues. CDR1 is WSHSY and CDR2 is SAAADI in the germline V gene. V was shortened by 0 bases and J by 0 bases, with 11 bases between the two germline ends.

In the case of this clonotype: Sequence at one end of the junction differs from germline and may be a read error. This sequence joins TRBV28 and TRBJ1-5; weak D call: TRBD1 (5 bases). This CDR3 has 12 amino acids. CDR1 is MDHEN and CDR2 is SYDVKM in the germline V gene. CDR3 nucleotide sequence: TGTGCAAACAGTCGGACACCACAGCCCCAACATTTT. Translated: CANSRTPQPQHF.

Note on this clonotype: At one end the junction does not follow the germline gene, possibly because of a read error. The genes are TRBV6-6 and TRBJ2-3, with 7 bases aligning to TRBD2. CDR1 and CDR2 (germline): MNHNY, SVGAGI (reference sequence). The CDR3 has 18 amino acids. The CDR3 region is CASSYSRGSYRGTDTLYF. The CDR3, as DNA: TGTGCCAGCAGTTACTCGCGCGGGAGCTACAGAGGCACAGATACGCTGTATTTT.

In the case of this clonotype: Sequence at one end of the junction differs from germline and may be a read error. This chain joins TRBV4-1 and TRBJ1-2; D unclear. Germline CDR1 MGHRA, CDR2 YSYEKL. The CDR3 has 15 amino acids. The CDR3 DNA reads TGCTCCAGCAGCGACCGGATAGATTCTAACTATGGCTACACCTTC. This translates into CSSSDRIDSNYGYTF.

The count of this clonotype is one. Mismatch with germline at one junction end may stem from a read error. The chain carries TRBV6-5 and TRBJ2-1; D unresolved. CDR1 MNHEY and CDR2 SVGAGI come from the germline V gene. The CDR3 is 15 amino acids. The CDR3: CSSSYAVSAYNEQFF. In DNA, the CDR3 is TGTTCCAGCAGTTACGCAGTAAGCGCCTACAATGAGCAGTTCTTC.